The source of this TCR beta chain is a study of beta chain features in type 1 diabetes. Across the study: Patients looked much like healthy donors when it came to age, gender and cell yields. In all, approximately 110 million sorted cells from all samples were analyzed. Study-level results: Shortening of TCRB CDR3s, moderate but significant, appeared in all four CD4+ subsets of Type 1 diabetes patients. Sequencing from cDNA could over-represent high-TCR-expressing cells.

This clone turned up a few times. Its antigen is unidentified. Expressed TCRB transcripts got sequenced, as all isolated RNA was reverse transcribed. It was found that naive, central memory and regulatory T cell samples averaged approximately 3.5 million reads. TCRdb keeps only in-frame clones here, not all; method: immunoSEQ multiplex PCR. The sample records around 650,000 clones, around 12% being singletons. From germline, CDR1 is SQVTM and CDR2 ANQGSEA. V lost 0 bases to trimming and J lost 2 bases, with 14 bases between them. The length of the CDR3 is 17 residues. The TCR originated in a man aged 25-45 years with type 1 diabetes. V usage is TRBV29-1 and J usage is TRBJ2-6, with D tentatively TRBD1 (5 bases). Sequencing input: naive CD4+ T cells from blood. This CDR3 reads CSVEDRGALTGANVLTF. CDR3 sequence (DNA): TGCAGCGTTGAAGATCGTGGGGCCCTCACTGGGGCCAACGTCCTGACTTTC.